This entry describes one T cell receptor (beta chain). What it binds is unknown. The data derive from a study of T cell responses to AZD1222 COVID-19 vaccine. Study-wide findings and caveats: Per reports, nearly half of all spike-specific TCRs target regions that are unmutated in variants. The donor group comprised mostly white British people and more females; the analysis possibly underestimated clonal diversity. The study sampled repertoires only after the peak T cell response.

The length of the CDR3 is 17 residues. Germline V gene data show CDR1 as SNHLY and CDR2 as FYNNEI. V dropped 3 bases and J dropped 1; count of bases not matched to a gene: 11. This table comes from immunoSEQ multiplex PCR, and its TCRdb copy is limited to in-frame clones, with some not included. Of about 110,000 clones in the sample, over 85% were seen once. This chain links TRBV2 with TRBJ1-2; 7 positions agree with TRBD1. This sequence originates from an adult in good health. Sequences were derived from peripheral blood, sampled on day 0 of MenACWY control vaccination. Here the CDR3 DNA reads TGTGCCAGCAGTGATGGCGAGACAGGGCTGGTTAACTATGGCTACACCTTC. Translated: CASSDGETGLVNYGYTF.